Listed here are 19 T cell receptor beta chains from one sample, sequenced in a study of CD4+ T cells in melanoma (dated by TCRdb to between 2020 and 2023). Libraries came from the immunoSEQ multiplex PCR assay. The table was pulled from immuneACCESS by TCRdb, which kept in-frame rearrangements only. Such tables lose some clones; where checked, under half of the loss comes from unresolved V genes, and the rest has no known cause. The sample contains about 15,000 clones, roughly 84% of them found a single time. The ten largest clones capture 5.5% to 8% of the sample. Sequencing was done on a sample of cells from a culture (not recorded whether cultured in vitro). These TCRs come from a human donor with melanoma.

The rearrangement joins TRBV7-9 to TRBJ1-2, with D uncertain. This CDR3 is built from 14 residues. Germline V CDR1 and CDR2: SEHNR, FQNEAQ (reference sequence). Trimming cost V 3 bases and J 3 bases, with 11 bases left between them. The CDR3 coding sequence is TGTGCCAGCAGCTTTTCGTTTCGTTACTATGGCTACACCTTC. It specifies CASSFSFRYYGYTF.

The genes are TRBV6-6 and TRBJ2-2; possible D gene TRBD1, 5 bases. Looked up from germline, CDR1 is MNHNY and CDR2 is SVGAGI (reference sequence). The CDR3 spans 14 residues. The ends were cut back, 6 bases at V and 1 base at J, with 9 bases in the middle. Here the CDR3 reads CASRQGQNTGELFF. The CDR3 nucleotides are TGTGCCAGCAGACAAGGACAGAACACCGGGGAGCTGTTTTTT.

This chain joins TRBV9 and TRBJ2-7, with D maybe TRBD1 (6 bases). This CDR3 spans 15 amino acids. Germline V gene data show CDR1 as SGDLS and CDR2 as YYNGEE. The germline V and J ends were trimmed by 3 bases and 3 bases, with 16 bases remaining between them. The CDR3 here is CASSAQGGSYYEQYF. Here the CDR3 DNA reads TGTGCCAGCAGCGCACAGGGCGGTAGTTACTACGAGCAGTACTTC.

The CDR3 reads CASSVGQGTEAFF. The CDR3 DNA follows: TGCGCCAGCAGTGTCGGACAGGGCACTGAAGCTTTCTTT. The chain joins TRBV10-1 to TRBJ1-1, with 8 nucleotides matching TRBD1. The V and J ends lost 4 bases and 4 bases, in that order; junction bases with no gene match: 2. This CDR3 contains 13 residues. Germline CDR1 reads WNHNN; CDR2 reads SYGVQD (reference sequence).

The gene calls are TRBV11-2 and TRBJ2-2; 9 bases agree with TRBD2. Germline V gene sequence: CDR1 SGHAT, CDR2 FQNNGV. This CDR3 is built from 18 residues. J lost 7 bases, V lost 7 bases, and 19 bases had no gene match. The CDR3 is CASTQRGGGGVQGGELFF. The CDR3 coding sequence is TGTGCCAGCACCCAACGCGGAGGCGGGGGGGTCCAGGGCGGGGAGCTGTTTTTT.

The chain uses TRBV7-9 and TRBJ2-5; no clear D. This CDR3 region has 12 residues. The V end lost 5 bases, the J end lost 5 bases, and 9 bases lay between the germline ends. Germline V gene lookup returns CDR1 SEHNR and CDR2 FQNEAQ (reference sequence). CDR3 region: CASSRHLETQYF. CDR3 bases: TGTGCCAGCAGCCGTCACCTGGAGACCCAGTACTTC.

The CDR3 here is CASSLRRGDEQFF. DNA of the CDR3: TGTGCCAGCAGCTTACGACGGGGCGATGAGCAGTTCTTC. The rearrangement uses TRBV7-9 and TRBJ2-1, with D perhaps being TRBD1 or TRBD2 (5 bases each). The germline V and J ends were trimmed by 2 bases and 8 bases, with 10 bases remaining between them. Germline CDR1 SEHNR, CDR2 FQNEAQ (reference sequence). The CDR3 loop spans 13 amino acids. The whole variable domain, filled in from reference TRBV7-9 and TRBJ2-1, reads DTGVSQNPRHKITKRGQNVTFRCDPISEHNRLYWYRQTLGQGPEFLTYFQNEAQLEKSRLLSDRFSAERPKGSFSTLEIQRTEQGDSAMYLCASSLRRGDEQFFGPGTRLTVL.

The V and J genes are TRBV11-2 and TRBJ2-5, with D perhaps matching TRBD1 or TRBD2 (5 bases each). Germline CDR1 is SGHAT and CDR2 is FQNNGV. V was pared by 2 bases and J by 6 bases, with 7 bases between. This CDR3 has 12 residues. The CDR3 region has the DNA TGTGCCAGCAGCTTAATGGGACAGACCCAGTACTTC. It is translated as CASSLMGQTQYF.

This sequence joins TRBV6-1 and TRBJ2-3, with D perhaps matching TRBD2 (5 bases). Germline V CDR1 and CDR2: MNHNS, SASEGT. The V end was cut by 8 bases, the J end by 2 bases, with 11 bases between. This CDR3 is 13 amino acids long. The CDR3 here is CASPGINTDTQYF. The CDR3 nucleotides read TGTGCCAGCCCGGGGATAAACACAGATACGCAGTATTTT.

The chain links TRBV10-3 to TRBJ2-3, with TRBD1 as a possible D gene (6 bases). The CDR3 covers 16 residues. Germline V CDR1 and CDR2: ENHRY, SYGVKD. The V gene lost 10 bases and the J gene lost 1 base, with 21 bases spanning the gap. The CDR3 protein is CATQDRDMAGTDTQYF. As DNA, the CDR3 is TGTGCCACCCAAGACCGGGACATGGCGGGCACAGATACGCAGTATTTT.

The chain links TRBV5-6 to TRBJ2-1; D not resolved. This CDR3 region has 15 residues. Germline V gives CDR1 SGHDT, CDR2 YYEEEE. V was clipped by 4 bases and J by 5 bases, with 16 bases between them. CDR3 protein: CASSHITRTDNEQFF. The CDR3 bases are TGTGCCAGCAGCCACATTACCAGAACCGACAATGAGCAGTTCTTC.

The chain carries TRBV14 and TRBJ2-7; perhaps D is TRBD1 or TRBD2 (5 bases each). The V gene lost 0 bases and the J gene lost 2 bases, with 23 bases spanning the gap. This CDR3 is 19 amino acids long. The germline gives CDR1 SGHDN, CDR2 FVKESK. The DNA for the CDR3 is TGTGCCAGCAGCCAAGATGTGGGGGATGGGAACAGGCAACCCTACGAGCAGTACTTC. Encoded protein: CASSQDVGDGNRQPYEQYF.

In this sample, this clone turned up a few times. The V gene is TRBV11-2, the J gene TRBJ2-1, with D possibly TRBD2 on 6 matching bases. CDR1 is SGHAT and CDR2 is FQNNGV in the germline V gene. The V end lost 3 bases, the J end lost 5 bases, and 14 bases lay between the germline ends. CDR3 length equals 15 residues. The CDR3 nucleotides are TGTGCCAGCAGCTTTAGCGGCTCCCATGACAATGAGCAGTTCTTC. Translation: CASSFSGSHDNEQFF.

This chain links TRBV30 with TRBJ1-6; 8 bases align to TRBD1. CDR1 and CDR2 (germline): GTSNPN, SVGIG (reference sequence). V lost 3 bases and J lost 6; bases outside the gene matches: 7. The CDR3 runs 15 residues. The CDR3 reads CAWSTTTGGNSPLHF. The CDR3 DNA reads TGTGCCTGGAGCACTACTACAGGGGGTAATTCACCCCTCCACTTT.

This clone was recorded once. J is TRBJ1-4 and V is TRBV6-1; maybe TRBD1 (6 bases). The V end lost 4 bases, the J end lost 6 bases, and 12 bases lay between the germline ends. In germline, CDR1 is MNHNS, CDR2 SASEGT. This CDR3 contains 14 residues. DNA of the CDR3: TGTGCCAGCAGTGCCCACAGGGCCGATGAAAAACTGTTTTTT. Protein: CASSAHRADEKLFF.

V and J are TRBV30 and TRBJ1-2, with D tentatively TRBD1 (6 bases). V lost 7 bases to trimming and J lost 4 bases, with 19 bases between them. CDR1 and CDR2 from the germline V gene are GTSNPN and SVGIG (reference sequence). The CDR3 totals 14 residues. CDR3 amino acids: CAFPRGGPLYGYTF. The CDR3 nucleotides are TGTGCCTTTCCTCGGGGGGGCCCGCTCTATGGCTACACCTTC.

This chain connects TRBV6-1 to TRBJ1-2; a weak D match, TRBD1 (6 bases). Germline values: CDR1 MNHNS, CDR2 SASEGT. Trimming left V 6 bases short and J 7 bases short, with 21 bases between. CDR3 size: 15 residues. The CDR3 sequence is CASSVYTTGTSGYTF. The CDR3 DNA is TGTGCCAGCAGCGTATATACGACAGGTACCAGTGGCTACACCTTC.

V and J are TRBV30 and TRBJ2-1, with 7 bases lining up with TRBD2. V shed 6 bases, J shed 3 bases, and the junction held 14 bases outside the gene matches. Germline V lookup: CDR1 GTSNPN, CDR2 SVGIG (reference sequence). CDR3 length equals 16 residues. The CDR3 DNA follows: TGTGCCTGTCACCCCCGTACCGGGACTATCTACAATGAGCAGTTCTTC. It codes for CACHPRTGTIYNEQFF.

This sequence joins TRBV29-1 and TRBJ1-1; D is unclear. The CDR3 is 12 residues long. The germline CDR1 and CDR2 sequences are SQVTM and ANQGSEA. The V end lost 4 bases, the J end lost 2 bases, and 8 bases lay between the germline ends. CDR3 coding DNA: TGCAGCGTTGGGGCAGGCAACACTGAAGCTTTCTTT. Protein sequence: CSVGAGNTEAFF.